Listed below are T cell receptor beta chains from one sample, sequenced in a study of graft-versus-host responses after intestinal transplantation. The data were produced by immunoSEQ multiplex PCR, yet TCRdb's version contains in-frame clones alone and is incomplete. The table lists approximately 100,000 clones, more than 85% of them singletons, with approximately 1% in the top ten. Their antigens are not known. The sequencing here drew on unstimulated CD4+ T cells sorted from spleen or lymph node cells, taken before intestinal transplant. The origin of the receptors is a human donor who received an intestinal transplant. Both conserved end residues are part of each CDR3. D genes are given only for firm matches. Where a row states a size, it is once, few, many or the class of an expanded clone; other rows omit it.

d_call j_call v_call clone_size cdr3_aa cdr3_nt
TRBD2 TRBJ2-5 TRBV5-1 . CASTSGGLAEQETQYF TGCGCCAGCACAAGCGGGGGGCTAGCGGAACAAGAGACCCAGTACTTC
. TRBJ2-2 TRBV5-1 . CASSPLGGNTGELFF TGCGCCAGCAGCCCCCTGGGAGGGAACACCGGGGAGCTGTTTTTT
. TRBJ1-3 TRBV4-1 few CASSLGRARSGNTIYF TGCGCCAGCAGCCTCGGCAGGGCTCGGTCTGGAAACACCATATATTTT
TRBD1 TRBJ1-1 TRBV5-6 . CASSLRVTGTGAMNTEAFF TGTGCCAGCAGCTTGAGGGTTACCGGGACAGGGGCAATGAACACTGAAGCTTTCTTT
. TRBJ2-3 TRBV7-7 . CASSLRGGGTDTQYF TGTGCCAGCAGCTTACGTGGGGGCGGCACAGATACGCAGTATTTT
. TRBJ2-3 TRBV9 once CASSVASQGVVTDTQYF TGTGCCAGCAGCGTAGCTTCCCAGGGAGTGGTAACAGATACGCAGTATTTT
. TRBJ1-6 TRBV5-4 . CASSLSGLGYNSPLHF TGTGCCAGCAGCTTGAGCGGGCTAGGCTATAATTCACCCCTCCACTTT
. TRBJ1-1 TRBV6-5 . CASSRDPGTEAFF TGTGCCAGCAGTCGAGACCCAGGGACTGAAGCTTTCTTT
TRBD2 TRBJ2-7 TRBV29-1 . CSGSSGRSHEQYF TGCAGCGGTTCTAGCGGGAGAAGCCACGAGCAGTACTTC
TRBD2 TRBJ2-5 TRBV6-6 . CASIRSGGEETQYF TGTGCCAGCATAAGAAGCGGGGGAGAAGAGACCCAGTACTTC
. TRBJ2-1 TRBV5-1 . CASSWASQSSYNEQFF TGCGCCAGCAGCTGGGCTTCCCAGAGCTCCTACAATGAGCAGTTCTTC
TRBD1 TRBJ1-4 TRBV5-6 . CASSSVPGQGLTNEKLFF TGTGCCAGCAGCTCGGTCCCGGGACAGGGTTTGACTAATGAAAAACTGTTTTTT
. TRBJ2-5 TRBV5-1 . CASSIGGRETQYF TGCGCCAGCAGCATAGGGGGTCGGGAGACCCAGTACTTC
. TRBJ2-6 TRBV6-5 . CASSSGPQVLTF TGTGCCAGCAGTTCTGGACCTCAGGTCCTGACTTTC
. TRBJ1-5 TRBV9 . CASSVWGNVNQPQHF TGTGCCAGCAGCGTTTGGGGGAATGTTAATCAGCCCCAGCATTTT
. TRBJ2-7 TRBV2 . CASSDEGRYEQYF TGTGCCAGCAGTGATGAGGGGAGATACGAGCAGTACTTC
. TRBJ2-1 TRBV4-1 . CASSHPTSDIHNEQFF TGCGCCAGCAGCCACCCCACTAGTGACATACACAATGAGCAGTTCTTC
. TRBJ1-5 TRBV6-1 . CASSEAQADRYSNQPQHF TGTGCCAGCAGTGAAGCGCAGGCAGACCGATATAGCAATCAGCCCCAGCATTTT
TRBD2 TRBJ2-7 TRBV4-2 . CASSQGREATYEQYF TGTGCCAGCAGCCAAGGGCGGGAGGCGACCTACGAGCAGTACTTC
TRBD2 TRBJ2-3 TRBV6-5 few CASSYGLAGGSDTQYF TGTGCCAGCAGTTACGGGTTAGCGGGGGGTTCAGATACGCAGTATTTT
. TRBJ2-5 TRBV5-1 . CASSRGTIHQETQYF TGCGCCAGCTCCCGGGGGACAATACACCAAGAGACCCAGTACTTC
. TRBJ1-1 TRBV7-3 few CASSLMENTEAFF TGTGCCAGCAGCTTAATGGAGAACACTGAAGCTTTCTTT
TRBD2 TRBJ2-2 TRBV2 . CASRVGTRETGELFF TGTGCCAGCAGGGTAGGGACTAGGGAAACCGGGGAGCTGTTTTTT
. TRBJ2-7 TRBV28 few CASSSYYEQYF TGTGCCAGCAGTTCCTATTACGAGCAGTACTTC
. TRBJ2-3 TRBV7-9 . CASSRSMGSNTDTQYF TGTGCCAGCAGCCGGTCAATGGGGAGTAACACAGATACGCAGTATTTT
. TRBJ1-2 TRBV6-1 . CASRDIPNYGYTF TGTGCCAGCAGGGACATCCCTAACTATGGCTACACCTTC
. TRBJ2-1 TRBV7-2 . CASTVATPYNEQFF TGTGCCAGCACCGTAGCAACCCCCTACAATGAGCAGTTCTTC
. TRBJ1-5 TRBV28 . CASTGSNQPQHF TGTGCCAGCACAGGTAGCAATCAGCCCCAGCATTTT
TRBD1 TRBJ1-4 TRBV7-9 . CASSAGGQGNEKLFF TGTGCCAGCAGCGCCGGGGGACAGGGGAATGAAAAACTGTTTTTT
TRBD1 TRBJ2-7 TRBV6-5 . CASRQGAYEQYF TGTGCCAGCAGACAGGGGGCCTACGAGCAGTACTTC
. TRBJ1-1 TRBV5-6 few CASSLPAYTEAFF TGTGCCAGCAGCTTGCCCGCTTACACTGAAGCTTTCTTT
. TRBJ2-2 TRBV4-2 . CASSQAGTLNTGELFF TGTGCCAGCAGCCAAGCCGGGACTTTGAACACCGGGGAGCTGTTTTTT
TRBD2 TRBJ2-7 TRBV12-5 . CASGLPPSGTSGIYEQYF TGTGCTAGTGGTTTGCCCCCCTCCGGGACTAGCGGGATCTACGAGCAGTACTTC
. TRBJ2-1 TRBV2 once CASSARNNEQFF TGTGCCAGCAGTGCGCGGAACAATGAGCAGTTCTTC
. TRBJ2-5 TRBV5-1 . CASSERDARLRGETQYF TGCGCCAGCAGCGAACGGGATGCCAGGTTAAGGGGAGAGACCCAGTACTTC
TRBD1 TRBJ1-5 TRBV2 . CASMPQGPNQPQHF TGTGCCAGCATGCCACAGGGGCCCAATCAGCCCCAGCATTTT
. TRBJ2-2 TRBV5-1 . CASSPHGTVNTGELFF TGCGCCAGCAGCCCACACGGGACCGTGAACACCGGGGAGCTGTTTTTT
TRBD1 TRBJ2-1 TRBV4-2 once CASETGTGTYNEQFF TGTGCCAGCGAAACAGGGACAGGGACCTACAATGAGCAGTTCTTC
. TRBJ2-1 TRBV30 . CALTGLVPYNEQFF TGTGCCTTAACGGGCCTGGTCCCTTACAATGAGCAGTTCTTC
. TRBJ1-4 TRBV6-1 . CASLVGLWGEKLFF TGTGCCAGCCTAGTGGGACTGTGGGGTGAAAAACTGTTTTTT
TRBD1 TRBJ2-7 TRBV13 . CASSTRQGPPYEQYF TGTGCCAGCAGCACACGACAGGGACCCCCCTACGAGCAGTACTTC
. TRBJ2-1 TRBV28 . CASTRVTGYNEQFF TGTGCCAGTACACGGGTGACAGGTTACAATGAGCAGTTCTTC
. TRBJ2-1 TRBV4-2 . CASSQDRPGPLHEQFF TGTGCCAGCAGCCAAGATCGGCCAGGTCCCCTCCATGAGCAGTTCTTC
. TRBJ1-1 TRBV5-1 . CASSVRTNTEAFF TGCGCCAGCAGTGTGAGGACGAACACTGAAGCTTTCTTT
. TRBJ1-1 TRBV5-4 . CASSLEGSTEAFF TGTGCCAGCAGCTTGGAAGGGAGCACTGAAGCTTTCTTT
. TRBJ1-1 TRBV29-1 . CSVQTGSTAEAFF TGCAGCGTTCAAACCGGGAGTACGGCGGAAGCTTTCTTT
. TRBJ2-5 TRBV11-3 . CASSRAAVQETQYF TGTGCCAGCAGCAGAGCGGCGGTACAGGAGACCCAGTACTTC
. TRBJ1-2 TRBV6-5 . CASSQSRWGLEGYTF TGTGCCAGCAGTCAATCAAGATGGGGGCTAGAAGGCTACACCTTC
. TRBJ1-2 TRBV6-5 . CASSYGRANYGYTF TGTGCCAGCAGTTATGGCAGGGCTAACTATGGCTACACCTTC
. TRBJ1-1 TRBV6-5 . CASSAVNTEAFF TGTGCCAGCAGTGCAGTGAACACTGAAGCTTTCTTT
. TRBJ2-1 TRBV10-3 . CAISDRRQGGDEQFF TGTGCCATCAGTGACCGGCGGCAGGGAGGCGATGAGCAGTTCTTC
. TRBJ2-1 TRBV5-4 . CASSSSGWHEQFF TGTGCCAGCAGTAGCTCAGGGTGGCATGAGCAGTTCTTC
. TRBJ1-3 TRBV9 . CASSEGRRASGNTIYF TGTGCCAGCAGCGAAGGACGACGGGCCTCTGGAAACACCATATATTTT
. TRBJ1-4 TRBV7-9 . CASSLKGRANEKLFF TGTGCCAGCAGCTTAAAGGGCAGGGCGAATGAAAAACTGTTTTTT
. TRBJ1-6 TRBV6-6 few CASRGSHSPLHF TGTGCCAGCAGAGGGAGTCATTCACCCCTCCACTTT